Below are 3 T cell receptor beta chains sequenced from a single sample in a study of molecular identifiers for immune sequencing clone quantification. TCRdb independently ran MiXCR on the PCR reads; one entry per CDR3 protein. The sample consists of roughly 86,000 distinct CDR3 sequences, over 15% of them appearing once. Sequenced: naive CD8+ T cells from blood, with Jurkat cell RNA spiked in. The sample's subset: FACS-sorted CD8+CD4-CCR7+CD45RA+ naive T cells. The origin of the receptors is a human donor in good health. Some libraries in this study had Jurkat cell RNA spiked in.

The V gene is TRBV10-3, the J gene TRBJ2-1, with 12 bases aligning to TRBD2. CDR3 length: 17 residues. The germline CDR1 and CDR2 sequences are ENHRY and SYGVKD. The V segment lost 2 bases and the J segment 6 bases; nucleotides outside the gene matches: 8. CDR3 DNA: TGTGCCATCAGTGAGCTGGCTAGCGGGAGGGCCTCCAATGAGCAGTTCTTC. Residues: CAISELASGRASNEQFF.

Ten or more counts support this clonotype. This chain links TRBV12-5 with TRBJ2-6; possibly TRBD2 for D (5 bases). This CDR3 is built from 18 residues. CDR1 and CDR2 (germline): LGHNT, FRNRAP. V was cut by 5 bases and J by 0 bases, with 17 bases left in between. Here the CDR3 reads CASGPFRDMNSGANVLTF. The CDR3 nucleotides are TGTGCTAGTGGTCCCTTCCGGGATATGAACTCTGGGGCCAACGTCCTGACTTTC.

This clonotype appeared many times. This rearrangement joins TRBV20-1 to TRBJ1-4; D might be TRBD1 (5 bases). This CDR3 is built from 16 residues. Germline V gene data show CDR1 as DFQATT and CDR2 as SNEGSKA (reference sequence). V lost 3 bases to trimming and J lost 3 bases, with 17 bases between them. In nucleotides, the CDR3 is TGCAGTGCTAGTGAATTCCGGGGGGTGGCTAATGAAAAACTGTTTTTT. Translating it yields CSASEFRGVANEKLFF.